The 22 T cell receptor beta chains below were found in one sample sequenced in a study of CD8+ T cells in alopecia areata. RNA was isolated and reverse transcribed to cDNA, the sequencing template. Data came from immunoSEQ multiplex PCR; TCRdb stores just in-frame clones and leaves some out. The data contain about 140,000 clones, approximately 51% of them seen just once; the ten biggest clones take up 0.95% to 1%. The sample was CD4+ T cells sorted from blood, taken at week 0. All receptors come from a human donor with alopecia areata.

The rearrangement joins TRBV29-1 to TRBJ2-4, with no clear D. This CDR3 region has 13 residues. The V gene's germline CDR1 is SQVTM and CDR2 ANQGSEA. Trimming pared 3 bases from V and 0 bases from J, leaving 6 bases between. The CDR3 loop is CSVDRLAKNIQYF. DNA for the CDR3: TGCAGCGTTGATCGGCTAGCCAAAAACATTCAGTACTTC.

This chain links TRBV10-3 with TRBJ2-7; 11 bases map to TRBD2. CDR1 and CDR2 from the germline V gene are ENHRY and SYGVKD. Trimming cost V 7 bases and J 4 bases; bases outside gene matches: 6. The CDR3 is made up of 14 amino acids. The CDR3 protein is CAIKGLAGGYEQYF. The CDR3 DNA follows: TGTGCCATCAAAGGGCTAGCGGGAGGATACGAGCAGTACTTC.

The chain employs TRBV6-6 and TRBJ2-7; a possible D gene is TRBD2 (5 bases). This CDR3 region has 12 residues. Germline-derived CDR1 and CDR2 are MNHNY and SVGAGI (reference sequence). V was cut by 6 bases and J by 4 bases, with 10 bases left in between. CDR3 nucleotide sequence: TGTGCCAGCAGCCGAGGGTGGTACGAGCAGTACTTC. Protein product: CASSRGWYEQYF.

This clone was counted between two and nine times. CDR3 DNA: TGTGCCAGCAGTGATCGGTCCTACGAGCAGTACTTC. Residues: CASSDRSYEQYF. The J gene is TRBJ2-7, the V gene TRBV25-1, with D unresolved. The CDR3 is made up of 12 amino acids. The V and J ends lost 3 bases and 1 base respectively, with 4 bases between them. The germline gives CDR1 MGHDK, CDR2 SYGVNS.

The chain recombines TRBV5-1 with TRBJ1-2; perhaps TRBD1 as D (5 bases). Germline V CDR1 and CDR2: SGHRS, YFSETQ. The CDR3 runs to 13 residues. The V end was cut by 4 bases, the J end by 6 bases, with 13 bases between. CDR3 loop: CASSKQGTDGYTF. DNA of the CDR3: TGCGCCAGCAGCAAGCAGGGAACTGATGGCTACACCTTC.

This clone has a handful of counts. The chain links TRBV29-1 to TRBJ2-7; TRBD1 aligns across 7 bases. The germline V gene encodes CDR1 SQVTM and CDR2 ANQGSEA. J gave up 6 bases and V 5 bases, and 10 bases lay outside the gene matches. CDR3 length: 13 amino acids. This CDR3 is CSVNTGEKREQYF. Written as DNA, the CDR3 is TGCAGCGTTAATACAGGGGAAAAACGCGAGCAGTACTTC.

In this sample, this clone turned up once. The rearrangement links TRBV7-2 to TRBJ2-2, with 8 bases fitting TRBD2. Germline CDR1 reads SGHTA; CDR2 reads FQGNSA. Losses at the gene ends were 2 bases for V and 7 bases for J; bases not matched to a gene: 6. The CDR3 extends over 15 amino acids. As DNA, the CDR3 is TGTGCCAGCAGCTTAACAGCGGGAGTTGGCGGGGAGCTGTTTTTT. Its translation: CASSLTAGVGGELFF.

There are a few counts of this clone. The chain uses TRBV30 and TRBJ2-4; D ambiguous. Trimming took off 2 bases at V and 0 bases at J, with 2 bases between the two ends. Germline CDR1 and CDR2: GTSNPN and SVGIG (reference sequence). The CDR3 is made up of 12 amino acids. The DNA for the CDR3 is TGTGCCTGGAGTCCAGCCAAAAACATTCAGTACTTC. Translation: CAWSPAKNIQYF.

This clone was found a few times. The chain carries TRBV30 and TRBJ1-1; D perhaps matches TRBD1 (5 bases). There are 13 residues in the CDR3. Germline-derived CDR1 and CDR2 are GTSNPN and SVGIG (reference sequence). Trimming left V 6 bases short and J 2 bases short, with 13 bases between. CDR3 amino acids: CACAGTYNTEAFF. The CDR3 DNA is TGTGCCTGTGCTGGGACGTACAACACTGAAGCTTTCTTT. Using reference TRBV30 and TRBJ1-1 for the parts outside the CDR3, the full variable domain is SQTIHQWPATLVQPVGSPLSLECTVEGTSNPNLYWYRQAAGRGLQLLFYSVGIGQISSEVPQNLSASRPQDRQFILSSKKLLLSDSGFYLCACAGTYNTEAFFGQGTRLTVV.

V gene TRBV29-1 combines with J gene TRBJ2-5, with 10 bases lining up with TRBD1. After removal of 6 bases from V and 5 bases from J, the junction contained 6 bases not matched to a gene. The CDR3 sequence is 13 residues long. Germline-derived CDR1 and CDR2 are SQVTM and ANQGSEA. CDR3 amino acids: CSVPTGGWETQYF. CDR3 coding DNA: TGCAGCGTCCCGACAGGGGGCTGGGAGACCCAGTACTTC.

This clone was picked up a small number of times. The J gene is TRBJ1-3, the V gene TRBV7-9, with no clear D. With 8 bases removed from V and 0 bases from J, the gap between germline ends came to 14 bases. Germline CDR1 and CDR2: SEHNR and FQNEAQ (reference sequence). The CDR3 extends over 15 amino acids. Here the CDR3 reads CASQRGINSGNTIYF. CDR3 in DNA: TGTGCCAGCCAAAGAGGGATTAACTCTGGAAACACCATATATTTT.

There are a few counts of this clone. This chain joins TRBV7-2 and TRBJ2-3; D is perhaps TRBD2 (6 bases). In germline, CDR1 is SGHTA, CDR2 FQGNSA. Trimming removed 1 base from V and 5 bases from J, with 10 bases in between. This CDR3 is 14 amino acids long. The CDR3 nucleotides are TGTGCCAGCAGCTTAGTCGGGGGAGGAGATACGCAGTATTTT. It is translated as CASSLVGGGDTQYF.

This chain connects TRBV6-5 to TRBJ2-2; D perhaps matches TRBD1 (6 bases). This CDR3 has 15 residues. The germline gives CDR1 MNHEY, CDR2 SVGAGI. V lost 6 bases to trimming and J lost 6 bases, with 17 bases between them. CDR3 sequence: CASRPQQGLSGELFF. The CDR3 bases are TGTGCCAGCAGACCTCAGCAGGGGTTGTCCGGGGAGCTGTTTTTT.

The rearrangement uses TRBV29-1 and TRBJ2-2; 7 bases match TRBD2. Germline CDR1 is SQVTM and CDR2 is ANQGSEA. The CDR3 totals 14 residues. The ends lost 4 bases at V and 6 bases at J; junction bases unmatched: 8. The CDR3 loop reads CSVGGGRDAGELFF. The CDR3 bases are TGCAGCGTTGGCGGTGGGAGGGACGCCGGGGAGCTGTTTTTT.

The chain combines TRBV29-1 with TRBJ1-2; a possible D gene is TRBD1 (5 bases). Germline V CDR1 and CDR2: SQVTM, ANQGSEA. The CDR3 covers 15 residues. V lost 2 bases and J lost 9, with 22 bases in between. DNA of the CDR3: TGCAGCGTTGAACTCCCCAGGGCGCCCCGGGATCGCTACACCTTC. Translating it yields CSVELPRAPRDRYTF.

J is TRBJ2-7 and V is TRBV11-2; D not certain. This CDR3 region has 11 residues. V dropped 2 bases and J dropped 6 bases, with 5 bases sitting between them. Per germline, CDR1 SGHAT and CDR2 FQNNGV. For the CDR3, the DNA is TGTGCCAGCAGCTTAACACGCGAGCAGTACTTC. Translation: CASSLTREQYF.

This clone was seen a handful of times. The chain couples TRBV14 to TRBJ1-5, with unresolved D. Germline CDR1 is SGHDN and CDR2 is FVKESK. The CDR3 length is 15 residues. V lost 6 bases to trimming and J lost 1 base, with 13 bases between them. The DNA for the CDR3 is TGTGCCAGCAGTCACGTAGCTCAAAGCAATCAGCCCCAGCATTTT. Translation: CASSHVAQSNQPQHF.

This chain uses TRBV6-1 with TRBJ2-4, with TRBD1 as a possible D gene (5 bases). CDR3 length: 16 residues. Germline V gene sequence: CDR1 MNHNS, CDR2 SASEGT. V was pared by 4 bases and J by 0 bases, with 13 bases between. The CDR3 DNA sequence: TGTGCCAGCAGTGTAACAGGTGCCTTAGCCAAAAACATTCAGTACTTC. It encodes CASSVTGALAKNIQYF.

In its sample, this clone was seen a few times. This sequence joins TRBV30 and TRBJ1-3; maybe TRBD1 (6 bases). The CDR3 is 13 residues long. The ends were cut back, 2 bases at V and 2 bases at J, with 7 bases in the middle. Per germline, CDR1 GTSNPN and CDR2 SVGIG (reference sequence). The CDR3 sequence is CAWSWTAGNTIYF. The CDR3 region has the DNA TGTGCCTGGAGTTGGACAGCTGGAAACACCATATATTTT.

CDR3 loop: CAWSDSAYNEQFF. The CDR3 DNA follows: TGTGCCTGGAGTGATAGCGCCTACAATGAGCAGTTCTTC. The chain combines TRBV30 with TRBJ2-1, with D perhaps matching TRBD2 (5 bases). Germline V gene data show CDR1 as GTSNPN and CDR2 as SVGIG (reference sequence). Trimming removed 1 base from V and 2 bases from J, with 6 bases in between. There are 13 residues in the CDR3. The variable domain in full, with the rest retrieved from reference TRBV30 and TRBJ2-1, is SQTIHQWPATLVQPVGSPLSLECTVEGTSNPNLYWYRQAAGRGLQLLFYSVGIGQISSEVPQNLSASRPQDRQFILSSKKLLLSDSGFYLCAWSDSAYNEQFFGPGTRLTVL.

V is TRBV5-1 and J is TRBJ2-2; D might be TRBD1 or TRBD2, each matching 5 bases. CDR3 length: 16 amino acids. Germline values: CDR1 SGHRS, CDR2 YFSETQ. Trimming removed 1 base from V and 3 bases from J, with 13 bases in between. CDR3 DNA: TGCGCCAGCAGCTTGAGACGGGACGCAGACACCGGGGAGCTGTTTTTT. Translated: CASSLRRDADTGELFF.

This clone was seen a handful of times. The V gene is TRBV6-5, the J gene TRBJ1-2; the match to TRBD1 covers 8 bases. Germline CDR1 reads MNHEY; CDR2 reads SVGAGI. This CDR3 is built from 13 residues. After removal of 7 bases from V and 3 bases from J, the junction contained 4 bases not matched to a gene. This chain's CDR3 is CASTRQGHYGYTF. CDR3 sequence (DNA): TGTGCCAGCACCAGACAGGGGCACTATGGCTACACCTTC.